A single sample is the source of the 25 T cell receptor beta chains below, sequenced in a study of cytomegalovirus exposure and HLA in healthy donors. This table comes from immunoSEQ multiplex PCR, and its TCRdb copy is limited to in-frame clones, with some not included. The sample contains hundreds of thousands of clones, approximately 84% of which appear only once. The sequenced sample consisted of PBMCs. Every receptor here comes from a man in his late teens or twenties in good health and CMV-seropositive.

A single count supports this clone. The chain is built from TRBV5-1 and TRBJ1-1, with D unresolved. The CDR3 consists of 15 residues. Germline CDR1 is SGHRS and CDR2 is YFSETQ. V lost 0 bases, J lost 8 bases, and 17 bases lay in between. CDR3 DNA sequence: TGCGCCAGCAGCTTGGCCGGCGACCGAGGTTGGGAAGCTTTCTTT. It specifies CASSLAGDRGWEAFF. The entire variable domain, with the rest obtained from reference TRBV5-1 and TRBJ1-1, is as follows: KAGVTQTPRYLIKTRGQQVTLSCSPISGHRSVSWYQQTPGQGLQFLFEYFSETQRNKGNFPGRFSGRQFSNSRSEMNVSTLELGDSALYLCASSLAGDRGWEAFFGQGTRLTVV.

CDR3 sequence: CASSSLGETQYF. The CDR3 DNA sequence: TGTGCCAGCAGTTCCCTCGGGGAGACCCAGTACTTC. The J gene is TRBJ2-5, the V gene TRBV6-5; D gene ambiguous. Trimming stripped 4 bases from V and 5 bases from J, with 8 bases between. This CDR3 has 12 residues. The germline V gene has CDR1 MNHEY and CDR2 SVGAGI.

The gene calls are TRBV30 and TRBJ2-2, with D possibly being TRBD2 (6 bases). CDR3 length: 15 amino acids. CDR1 GTSNPN and CDR2 SVGIG come from the germline V gene (reference sequence). V dropped 0 bases and J dropped 1 base, with 9 bases sitting between them. CDR3 sequence reads: CAWSVLGGNTGELFF. The CDR3 DNA follows: TGTGCCTGGAGTGTATTGGGGGGGAACACCGGGGAGCTGTTTTTT. The full variable domain, its missing parts supplied by reference TRBV30 and TRBJ2-2, is SQTIHQWPATLVQPVGSPLSLECTVEGTSNPNLYWYRQAAGRGLQLLFYSVGIGQISSEVPQNLSASRPQDRQFILSSKKLLLSDSGFYLCAWSVLGGNTGELFFGEGSRLTVL.

This chain links TRBV27 with TRBJ1-1; TRBD1 matches at 9 bases. The germline V gene has CDR1 MNHEY and CDR2 SMNVEV (reference sequence). The CDR3 loop spans 14 amino acids. Trimming removed 6 bases from V and 4 bases from J; junction bases left unmatched: 6. The chain's CDR3 is CASSLRTGVTEAFF. Written as DNA, the CDR3 is TGTGCCAGCAGCCTTAGGACAGGGGTCACTGAAGCTTTCTTT.

The V and J genes are TRBV9 and TRBJ2-3; possible D gene TRBD2, 5 bases. The CDR3 covers 15 residues. Germline CDR1 reads SGDLS; CDR2 reads YYNGEE. V dropped 0 bases and J dropped 1 base, with 9 bases sitting between them. The CDR3 DNA reads as TGTGCCAGCAGCGTAGTCTCGCGGGGCACAGATACGCAGTATTTT. Translation gives CASSVVSRGTDTQYF.

CDR3 sequence: CASSLQVMNTEAFF. The CDR3 nucleotides are TGTGCCAGCAGCCTACAAGTAATGAACACTGAAGCTTTCTTT. This chain joins TRBV6-5 and TRBJ1-1, with D unclear. Germline V gene lookup returns CDR1 MNHEY and CDR2 SVGAGI. Trimming shortened V by 6 bases and J by 0 bases, and 11 bases separated the two germline ends. The CDR3 consists of 14 residues.

CDR3 coding DNA: TGTGCCTGGAGTCTCGGGACAGGGGGAAACACTGAAGCTTTCTTT. It codes for CAWSLGTGGNTEAFF. The chain carries TRBV30 and TRBJ1-1, with 11 positions matching TRBD1. Germline-derived CDR1 and CDR2 are GTSNPN and SVGIG (reference sequence). The junction had 4 bases not matched to a gene; V was cut back by 2 bases and J by 2 bases. This CDR3 contains 15 residues. The variable domain in full, with the rest retrieved from reference TRBV30 and TRBJ1-1, is SQTIHQWPATLVQPVGSPLSLECTVEGTSNPNLYWYRQAAGRGLQLLFYSVGIGQISSEVPQNLSASRPQDRQFILSSKKLLLSDSGFYLCAWSLGTGGNTEAFFGQGTRLTVV.

CDR3 loop: CASSLQGAQETQYF. Written as DNA, the CDR3 is TGCGCCAGCAGCCTGCAGGGGGCCCAAGAGACCCAGTACTTC. The rearrangement links TRBV5-1 to TRBJ2-5, with 8 nucleotides matching TRBD1. The ends lost 4 bases at V and 1 base at J; junction bases unmatched: 3. Looked up from germline, CDR1 is SGHRS and CDR2 is YFSETQ. This CDR3 contains 14 residues.

The chain joins TRBV27 to TRBJ1-1; D is unclear. CDR1 is MNHEY, CDR2 SMNVEV, per germline (reference sequence). Trimming removed 0 bases from V and 3 bases from J, with 5 bases in between. The CDR3 has 13 amino acids. CDR3 in amino acids: CASSLSTDTEAFF. CDR3 nucleotides: TGTGCCAGCAGTTTATCGACGGACACTGAAGCTTTCTTT.

This rearrangement joins TRBV29-1 to TRBJ2-7; a possible D gene is TRBD1 (6 bases). Trimming took 4 bases from V and 7 from J, leaving 14 bases between them. This CDR3 is 12 amino acids long. The germline gives CDR1 SQVTM, CDR2 ANQGSEA. In nucleotides, the CDR3 is TGCAGCGTTGTGAAGACAGGACAAGAGCAGTACTTC. This sequence encodes CSVVKTGQEQYF.

The gene calls are TRBV18 and TRBJ1-1, with a possible D match to TRBD1 (5 bases). CDR1 KGHSH and CDR2 LQKENI come from the germline V gene. The V end lost 4 bases, the J end lost 6 bases, and 12 bases lay between the germline ends. CDR3 length: 13 amino acids. The CDR3 loop reads CASSQGTSAEAFF. CDR3 coding DNA: TGTGCCAGCTCACAGGGGACTAGCGCTGAAGCTTTCTTT.

Notes on this clone: The sample holds other DNA sequences that translate to the same CDR3. This chain links TRBV9 with TRBJ1-1; D call uncertain. Germline CDR1 is SGDLS and CDR2 is YYNGEE. The V and J ends lost 3 bases and 2 bases respectively, with 8 bases between them. CDR3 length equals 13 residues. Here the CDR3 reads CASSATVNTEAFF. The CDR3 DNA follows: TGTGCCAGCAGCGCCACAGTTAACACTGAAGCTTTCTTT.

The genes are TRBV7-8 and TRBJ2-7; D possibly corresponds to TRBD2 (5 bases). V lost 3 bases and J lost 2, with 8 bases in between. The CDR3 loop spans 13 amino acids. The germline CDR1 and CDR2 sequences are SGHVS and FQNEAQ. The CDR3, as DNA: TGTGCCAGCAGCTTCGGAGGACCCTACGAGCAGTACTTC. Protein product: CASSFGGPYEQYF.

This chain connects TRBV25-1 to TRBJ2-3; D is undetermined. The CDR3 has 16 amino acids. V was cut by 1 base and J by 0 bases, with 11 bases left in between. The germline V gene has CDR1 MGHDK and CDR2 SYGVNS. In DNA form, the CDR3 reads TGTGCCAGCAGTGAATGGGGATTTTCTAGCACAGATACGCAGTATTTT. This translates into CASSEWGFSSTDTQYF. Full variable domain (missing parts from reference TRBV25-1 and TRBJ2-3): EADIYQTPRYLVIGTGKKITLECSQTMGHDKMYWYQQDPGMELHLIHYSYGVNSTEKGDLSSESTVSRIRTEHFPLTLESARPSHTSQYLCASSEWGFSSTDTQYFGPGTRLTVL.

This clone was observed a few times. The genes are TRBV27 and TRBJ2-7; no clear D gene. The CDR3 runs 13 residues. The V and J ends lost 0 bases and 4 bases respectively, with 7 bases between them. Germline V gene lookup returns CDR1 MNHEY and CDR2 SMNVEV (reference sequence). The CDR3 DNA reads as TGTGCCAGCAGTTTATCCCGTACGTACGAGCAGTACTTC. As protein: CASSLSRTYEQYF.

The chain is built from TRBV2 and TRBJ2-2, with D perhaps assigned TRBD1 or TRBD2 (5 bases each). Germline CDR1 and CDR2: SNHLY and FYNNEI. V was pared by 5 bases and J by 6 bases, with 16 bases between. The length of the CDR3 is 15 residues. The CDR3, as DNA: TGTGCCAGCAGTCTCTCAGGTGGGGACGCCGGGGAGCTGTTTTTT. Translated, it gives CASSLSGGDAGELFF.

The chain joins TRBV6-5 to TRBJ2-7; 9 bases align to TRBD2. This CDR3 region has 13 residues. The germline gives CDR1 MNHEY, CDR2 SVGAGI. V shed 7 bases and J 5 bases; nucleotides not matched to a gene: 6. The CDR3 nucleotides read TGTGCCAGCACGGGTAGCGGGAGTGACGAGCAGTACTTC. It translates to CASTGSGSDEQYF.

The genes are TRBV7-2 and TRBJ1-2; D unresolved. Trimming cost V 5 bases and J 4 bases, with 11 bases left between them. Looked up from germline, CDR1 is SGHTA and CDR2 is FQGNSA. The CDR3 extends over 13 amino acids. As DNA, the CDR3 is TGTGCCAGCAGCCTAGACCATTCCTATGGCTACACCTTC. It encodes CASSLDHSYGYTF.

This clone was seen once. The genes are TRBV4-1 and TRBJ2-7, with 15 bases that match TRBD2. The germline V gene has CDR1 MGHRA and CDR2 YSYEKL. V was pared by 3 bases and J by 4 bases, with 16 bases of the junction left unmatched. The CDR3 loop spans 20 amino acids. CDR3 region: CASSQIWTSGRAGGIYEQYF. DNA for the CDR3: TGCGCCAGCAGCCAGATATGGACTAGCGGGAGGGCAGGTGGGATATACGAGCAGTACTTC.

V is TRBV19 and J is TRBJ1-5; D gene unclear. Between the trimmed V and J ends, which lost 1 base and 0 bases, there was a span of 7 bases. Germline CDR1 is LNHDA and CDR2 is SQIVND (reference sequence). The CDR3 is 15 residues long. CDR3 in amino acids: CASSIGRYSNQPQHF. CDR3 sequence (DNA): TGTGCCAGTAGTATAGGCAGGTATAGCAATCAGCCCCAGCATTTT. The whole variable domain, remainder taken from reference TRBV19 and TRBJ1-5, is DGGITQSPKYLFRKEGQNVTLSCEQNLNHDAMYWYRQDPGQGLRLIYYSQIVNDFQKGDIAEGYSVSREKKESFPLTVTSAQKNPTAFYLCASSIGRYSNQPQHFGDGTRLSIL.

This chain joins TRBV11-2 and TRBJ2-7; maybe TRBD1 (6 bases). CDR3 length: 15 amino acids. Germline CDR1 is SGHAT and CDR2 is FQNNGV. V dropped 2 bases and J dropped 0 bases, with 11 bases sitting between them. This CDR3 reads CASSLNREYSYEQYF. CDR3 DNA: TGTGCCAGCAGCTTAAACAGGGAGTACTCCTACGAGCAGTACTTC.

This clone was observed a single time. The chain is built from TRBV10-3 and TRBJ1-2; unclear D gene. This CDR3 comprises 14 residues. V was shortened by 3 bases and J by 5 bases, with 13 bases between the two germline ends. Germline V gene lookup returns CDR1 ENHRY and CDR2 SYGVKD. CDR3 bases: TGTGCCATCAGTGACTTGCCCGAAGGGTATGGCTACACCTTC. As protein: CAISDLPEGYGYTF.

This chain connects TRBV5-4 to TRBJ2-3; the D gene could be TRBD1 or TRBD2 (5 bases each). Trimming shortened V by 5 bases and J by 6 bases, and 16 bases separated the two germline ends. Germline CDR1 and CDR2: SGHNT and YYREEE (reference sequence). The CDR3 length is 14 residues. The CDR3 loop is CASSSGTKLDTQYF. The DNA of the CDR3 is TGTGCCAGCAGTTCCGGGACCAAGCTCGATACGCAGTATTTT.

The chain recombines TRBV6-6 with TRBJ1-1; D call uncertain. CDR1 MNHNY and CDR2 SVGAGI come from the germline V gene (reference sequence). Trimming pared 6 bases from V and 3 bases from J, leaving 17 bases between. There are 15 residues in the CDR3. Written as DNA, the CDR3 is TGTGCCAGCAGCAAGAGGGCCCACGGAGACACTGAAGCTTTCTTT. Translated, it gives CASSKRAHGDTEAFF.

The V and J genes are TRBV5-1 and TRBJ2-1, with 11 bases that match TRBD2. There are 16 residues in the CDR3. Germline-derived CDR1 and CDR2 are SGHRS and YFSETQ. The V gene end was trimmed by 4 bases and the J gene end by 3 bases; junction bases not matched to a gene: 6. The CDR3 DNA follows: TGCGCCAGCAGCGTAACTAGCGGGGGTGGCTACAATGAGCAGTTCTTC. It is translated as CASSVTSGGGYNEQFF.